The 24 T cell receptor beta chains in this list originate from one sample, sequenced in a study of post-analysis software for immune sequencing data. General observations from the study: Five TRBV segments, including TRBV5-6, TRBV5-1 and TRBV20-1, were more frequent in patients than controls.

Every TCR beta cDNA library bore unique molecular identifiers. Using its own MiXCR run on the PCR reads, TCRdb lists one record per CDR3 protein. The table includes more than 500,000 distinct CDR3 sequences, under 40% detected once. No antigen is known for these receptors. Sequenced: blood. These receptors were taken from a girl under 18 with multiple sclerosis.

The genes are TRBV9 and TRBJ2-5; 10 nucleotides agree with TRBD2. There are 15 residues in the CDR3. Germline V gene data show CDR1 as SGDLS and CDR2 as YYNGEE. Unmatched junction bases numbered 6, after V lost 4 bases and J lost 3 bases. In nucleotides, the CDR3 is TGTGCCAGCAGCCCGAGAGGGACTAGCGAAGAGACCCAGTACTTC. Its translation is CASSPRGTSEETQYF.

This chain joins TRBV6-5 and TRBJ1-4; maybe TRBD1 (5 bases). Germline CDR1 is MNHEY and CDR2 is SVGAGI. Trimming removed 6 bases at V and 4 bases at J, with 18 bases between. This CDR3 contains 16 residues. In DNA, the CDR3 is TGTGCCAGCAGCATGTCCCCGGGGACCATTAATGAAAAACTGTTTTTT. This gives the protein CASSMSPGTINEKLFF.

This clonotype has just one count. The junction differs from germline at one of its ends, possibly a read error. This chain uses TRBV5-1 with TRBJ1-2, with D perhaps TRBD1 (6 bases). Germline loops: CDR1 SGHRS, CDR2 YFSETQ. This CDR3 is 13 amino acids long. CDR3 nucleotides: TGCACCAGCAGCGAACAGGGCACCTATGGCTACACCTTC. Translated, it gives CTSSEQGTYGYTF.

The chain has TRBV25-1 and TRBJ1-2; possibly TRBD1 for D (5 bases). The germline CDR1 and CDR2 sequences are MGHDK and SYGVNS. V lost 3 bases to trimming and J lost 8 bases, with 13 bases between them. The CDR3 sequence is 13 residues long. CDR3 residues: CASSDPAGWGYTF. The CDR3 nucleotides read TGTGCCAGCAGTGATCCCGCAGGGTGGGGCTACACCTTC.

The chain combines TRBV29-1 with TRBJ2-7; a weak D match, TRBD1 (6 bases). With 4 bases removed from V and 2 bases from J, the gap between germline ends came to 12 bases. This CDR3 comprises 13 residues. CDR1 is SQVTM and CDR2 is ANQGSEA in the germline V gene. This CDR3 is CSVGAGDPYEQYF. CDR3 in DNA: TGCAGCGTTGGGGCAGGGGACCCCTACGAGCAGTACTTC.

The V and J genes are TRBV7-9 and TRBJ2-7; the D is unclear. The CDR3 loop spans 12 amino acids. Trimming stripped 4 bases from V and 7 bases from J, with 11 bases between. Germline-derived CDR1 and CDR2 are SEHNR and FQNEAQ (reference sequence). This CDR3 is CASSSQVREQYF. For the CDR3, the DNA is TGTGCCAGCAGCTCCCAGGTACGGGAGCAGTACTTC.

This chain joins TRBV28 and TRBJ1-4; 7 nucleotides match TRBD1. This CDR3 comprises 14 residues. Per germline, CDR1 MDHEN and CDR2 SYDVKM. The J segment lost 3 bases and the V segment lost 5 bases, leaving 3 bases of the junction unmatched. CDR3 loop: CASSRGGPNEKLFF. CDR3 DNA sequence: TGTGCCAGCAGTCGAGGGGGCCCTAATGAAAAACTGTTTTTT. Based on the CDR3 plus reference TRBV28 and TRBJ1-4, the full variable domain is DVKVTQSSRYLVKRTGEKVFLECVQDMDHENMFWYRQDPGLGLRLIYFSYDVKMKEKGDIPEGYSVSREKKERFSLILESASTNQTSMYLCASSRGGPNEKLFFGSGTQLSVL.

Many counts were recorded for this clonotype. The V gene is TRBV29-1, the J gene TRBJ2-5, with D perhaps TRBD1 (7 bases). The CDR3 sequence is 14 residues long. V was pared by 4 bases and J by 5 bases, with 17 bases between. Germline V gene lookup returns CDR1 SQVTM and CDR2 ANQGSEA. The CDR3 is CSVVLSQGRETQYF. CDR3 bases: TGCAGCGTTGTCCTATCACAGGGGAGGGAGACCCAGTACTTC.

The chain combines TRBV20-1 with TRBJ2-1, with a weak D call TRBD1 (6 bases). Germline CDR1 and CDR2: DFQATT and SNEGSKA (reference sequence). This CDR3 region has 15 residues. V was shortened by 2 bases and J by 3 bases, with 14 bases between the two germline ends. DNA of the CDR3: TGCAGTGCTAGAACCGGGACACTAATCTACAATGAGCAGTTCTTC. This encodes CSARTGTLIYNEQFF.

The chain carries TRBV12-3 or TRBV12-4 and TRBJ1-5; TRBD1 agrees at 9 bases. The CDR3 spans 14 residues. The ends lost 3 bases at V and 7 bases at J; junction bases unmatched: 4. The CDR3 reads CASSFRDRVQPQHF. The CDR3 region has the DNA TGTGCCAGCAGTTTCCGGGACAGGGTCCAGCCCCAGCATTTT.

This clonotype was picked up a small number of times. The chain carries TRBV5-6 and TRBJ2-3; D is ambiguous. This CDR3 spans 15 amino acids. Trimming took 0 bases from V and 6 from J, leaving 14 bases between them. Germline V gene sequence: CDR1 SGHDT, CDR2 YYEEEE. The CDR3 DNA reads as TGTGCCAGCAGCTTGGGCCGACCGATAAAGGATACGCAGTATTTT. Residues: CASSLGRPIKDTQYF.

This chain links TRBV6-5 with TRBJ1-3, with D hard to call. The V end lost 5 bases, the J end lost 0 bases, and 5 bases lay between the germline ends. Germline assignment: CDR1 MNHEY and CDR2 SVGAGI. The CDR3 has 13 residues. CDR3 in amino acids: CASSRGSGNTIYF. In DNA form, the CDR3 reads TGTGCCAGCAGTCGGGGCTCTGGAAACACCATATATTTT.

This chain uses TRBV6-1 with TRBJ1-1; TRBD1 matches 8 bases. Germline CDR1 is MNHNS and CDR2 is SASEGT. The trim removed 2 bases at V and 4 bases at J, leaving 9 bases unmatched. This CDR3 has 16 residues. The CDR3 region has the DNA TGTGCCAGCAGTGAATGGGTTAGGACAGGGATCACTGAAGCTTTCTTT. It encodes CASSEWVRTGITEAFF.

V and J are TRBV12-3 or TRBV12-4 and TRBJ2-5; D perhaps matches TRBD2 (6 bases). The J call is doubtful: the DNA matches TRBJ2-7 better. The CDR3 has 14 residues. The CDR3 spells CASSVGVGGYEQYF. DNA of the CDR3: TGTGCCAGCAGCGTGGGAGTGGGGGGCTACGAGCAGTACTTC.

CDR3 coding DNA: TGTGCCAGCAGTGCGTTTGGGACTAGCGGCGGAGGCTCCTACAATGAGCAGTTCTTC. Amino acids: CASSAFGTSGGGSYNEQFF. The V call is TRBV25-1, the J call TRBJ2-1, with 11 bases lining up with TRBD2. The CDR3 spans 19 residues. Germline CDR1 is MGHDK and CDR2 is SYGVNS. The J segment lost 0 bases and the V segment lost 4 bases, leaving 11 bases of the junction unmatched.

A few counts support this clonotype. This chain connects TRBV7-2 to TRBJ2-7; D is uncertain. The germline V gene encodes CDR1 SGHTA and CDR2 FQGNSA. V was trimmed by 5 bases and J by 3 bases, leaving 20 bases between them. The CDR3 has 16 residues. The chain's CDR3 is CASSPPALLLCYEQYF. In DNA, the CDR3 is TGTGCCAGCAGCCCCCCCGCATTACTCCTTTGCTACGAGCAGTACTTC.

This clonotype was seen at least ten times. V gene TRBV7-2 combines with J gene TRBJ1-1; D gene ambiguous. V gave up 5 bases and J gave up 3 bases, with 13 bases separating them. Per the germline V gene, CDR1 is SGHTA and CDR2 is FQGNSA. This CDR3 has 14 amino acids. Here the CDR3 reads CASSPSLHYTEAFF. CDR3 sequence (DNA): TGTGCCAGCAGCCCCTCCTTACATTACACTGAAGCTTTCTTT. Looking up the rest from reference TRBV7-2 and TRBJ1-1 gives the full variable domain: GAGVSQSPSNKVTEKGKDVELRCDPISGHTALYWYRQSLGQGLEFLIYFQGNSAPDKSGLPSDRFSAERTGGSVSTLTIQRTQQEDSAVYLCASSPSLHYTEAFFGQGTRLTVV.

This clonotype showed up just a few times. J is TRBJ1-6 and V is TRBV7-2; D might be TRBD1 (5 bases). The V gene lost 5 bases and the J gene lost 14 bases, with 13 bases spanning the gap. This CDR3 contains 12 residues. Germline V gene sequence: CDR1 SGHTA, CDR2 FQGNSA. The CDR3 DNA reads TGTGCCAGCAGCCCCCCCCGCAGGGCCCTCCACTTT. It codes for CASSPPRRALHF.

There are a few counts of this clonotype. This chain connects TRBV9 to TRBJ2-5, with a possible D match to TRBD2 (6 bases). Near its end, the DNA agrees better with TRBJ2-7, so the J call may be wrong. Per the germline V gene, CDR1 is SGDLS and CDR2 is YYNGEE. The CDR3 consists of 12 residues. The CDR3 coding sequence is TGTGCCAGTGGGCGGGGAGGTCTCGAGCAGTACTTC. Protein: CASGRGGLEQYF.

This chain's CDR3 is CASGVGTAKNIQYF. DNA of the CDR3: TGTGCCAGCGGAGTGGGGACAGCCAAAAACATTCAGTACTTC. The rearrangement uses TRBV6-6 and TRBJ2-4; D is possibly TRBD1 or TRBD2 (5 bases each). Trimming cost V 8 bases and J 0 bases, with 11 bases left between them. The CDR3 runs to 14 residues. Germline V CDR1 and CDR2: MNHNY, SVGAGI (reference sequence).

The chain carries TRBV12-3 or TRBV12-4 and TRBJ1-3, with 7 bases identical to TRBD1. J gave up 0 bases and V 6 bases, and 8 bases lay outside the gene matches. The CDR3 spans 16 residues. The CDR3 coding sequence is TGTGCCAGCAGCTGGGAACAGGGGTTCTCTGGAAACACCATATATTTT. This gives the protein CASSWEQGFSGNTIYF.

This clonotype was found a few times. The chain carries TRBV20-1 and TRBJ2-7; 15 positions match TRBD2. Germline trimming cut 5 bases from V and 3 bases from J; bases unmatched to any gene: 11. CDR3 size: 17 residues. Germline lookup yields CDR1 DFQATT and CDR2 SNEGSKA (reference sequence). The CDR3 DNA reads TGCAGTGCTCGGCCACGGCTGGGACTAGCGGGGGGCTACGAGCAGTACTTC. Its translation: CSARPRLGLAGGYEQYF.

This chain connects TRBV5-1 to TRBJ2-4; a weak D match, TRBD2 (6 bases). The J call may be faulty, since TRBJ2-7 better matches the DNA end. Per germline, CDR1 SGHRS and CDR2 YFSETQ. The CDR3 is 14 amino acids. CDR3 sequence: CASSPSSDSYEQYF. The CDR3 DNA sequence: TGCGCCAGCAGCCCCTCTAGCGACTCCTACGAGCAGTACTTC.

The V gene is TRBV18, the J gene TRBJ2-5, with TRBD2 identical over 7 bases. The J call may be mistaken, given a closer DNA end match to TRBJ2-7. The CDR3 contains 14 residues. The germline V gene encodes CDR1 KGHSH and CDR2 LQKENI. CDR3 loop: CASSEGGAAYEQYF. In DNA, the CDR3 is TGTGCCAGCTCGGAGGGAGGGGCAGCCTACGAGCAGTACTTC.